This T cell receptor beta chain stems from a study of molecular identifiers for immune sequencing clone quantification. Study summary: In replicates, RNA from 20,000 or 100,000 naive CD8 cells was split five ways, four sequenced. Study results and limitations: In CMV-specific effectors, clones above 20 copies held over 98% of molecules; naive, under 1%. Sizes of highly expanded clones could be underestimated through identical TCRs sharing a barcode.

Worth noting for this clonotype: No antigen is known for it.

The CDR3 is 9 residues long. Trimming took off 11 bases at V and 3 bases at J, with 2 bases between the two ends. CDR1 and CDR2 (germline): SNHLY, FYNNEI. Preparation methods for the bulk TCR libraries were those previously described, with listed TCR primers. MiXCR, run by TCRdb on the PCR reads, gives a single entry per CDR3 protein. Among about 500,000 distinct CDR3 sequences, about 25% were seen once, and the ten largest hold under 0.85%. The chain joins TRBV2 to TRBJ1-5; no reliable D call. Specimen: naive CD8+ T cells from blood, with Jurkat cell RNA spiked in. Subset specified: FACS-sorted CD8+CD4-CCR7+CD45RA+ naive T cells. The sequence derives from a human donor in good health. Some libraries in this study had Jurkat cell RNA spiked in. CDR3 loop: CAHNQPQHF. The CDR3 DNA is TGTGCCCACAATCAGCCCCAGCATTTT.